The 31 T cell receptor beta chains presented below share a single source sample, sequenced in a study of identical twins. In TCRdb, the 5' RACE reads were re-called with MiXCR into one record per CDR3 protein. The repertoire has some 710,000 distinct CDR3 sequences, 6.1% of them found once; the top ten carry 1.5% to 2%. The sequenced sample was naive T cells sorted from blood. The source is a man younger than 35 in good health.

This clonotype occurred many times. The chain recombines TRBV20-1 with TRBJ2-3, with 7 positions matching TRBD2. In germline, CDR1 is DFQATT, CDR2 SNEGSKA (reference sequence). The V segment lost 1 base and the J segment 0 bases; nucleotides outside the gene matches: 13. This CDR3 is 18 amino acids long. CDR3 residues: CSARGPILAAPSTDTQYF. CDR3 nucleotide sequence: TGCAGTGCTAGAGGTCCGATCCTAGCGGCCCCTAGCACAGATACGCAGTATTTT.

This clonotype was seen at least ten times. This chain links TRBV5-6 with TRBJ2-7, with a tentative D call TRBD2 (5 bases). Trimming removed 4 bases at V and 3 bases at J, with 14 bases between. The CDR3 is 14 residues long. CDR1 is SGHDT and CDR2 is YYEEEE in the germline V gene. The chain's CDR3 is CASSPLTADYEQYF. The CDR3 region has the DNA TGTGCCAGCAGCCCACTAACAGCGGACTACGAGCAGTACTTC.

Worth noting for this clonotype: This may be a read error: a much more frequent sequence differs by one nucleotide. The CDR3: CASSQRGQETQYF. The CDR3 bases are TGTGCCAGCAGCCAAAGAGGGCAAGAGACCCAGTACTTC. This chain uses TRBV3-1 with TRBJ2-5, with a tentative D call TRBD2 (5 bases). The CDR3 has 13 residues. The V and J ends lost 2 bases and 2 bases respectively, with 6 bases between them. Germline CDR1 reads LGHDT; CDR2 reads YNNKEL (reference sequence).

The V gene is TRBV5-4, the J gene TRBJ1-1; 12 nucleotides match TRBD1. There are 17 residues in the CDR3. The J segment lost 4 bases and the V segment lost 4 bases, leaving 11 bases of the junction unmatched. Per the germline V gene, CDR1 is SGHNT and CDR2 is YYREEE (reference sequence). Here the CDR3 reads CASSPRDRGLVGTEAFF. DNA of the CDR3: TGTGCCAGCAGCCCCCGGGACAGGGGGCTTGTAGGCACTGAAGCTTTCTTT.

At least ten counts were recorded for this clonotype. V and J are TRBV3-1 and TRBJ2-7; no reliable D call. The CDR3 consists of 12 residues. V lost 3 bases to trimming and J lost 6 bases, with 9 bases between them. Per germline, CDR1 LGHDT and CDR2 YNNKEL (reference sequence). The CDR3 DNA sequence: TGTGCCAGCAGCCAGGGCTCGGGCGAGCAGTACTTC. Encoded protein: CASSQGSGEQYF.

The rearrangement joins TRBV28 to TRBJ1-4, with TRBD1 as a possible D gene (6 bases). Per the germline V gene, CDR1 is MDHEN and CDR2 is SYDVKM. V was pared by 6 bases and J by 7 bases, with 15 bases between. The CDR3 consists of 14 residues. The CDR3 region has the DNA TGTGCCAGCAGCCTCGGAGGGGGGCGTGAAAAACTGTTTTTT. This encodes CASSLGGGREKLFF.

In its sample, this clonotype was seen a few times. The V and J genes are TRBV5-4 and TRBJ1-1; the match to TRBD1 covers 7 bases. Germline V gene lookup returns CDR1 SGHNT and CDR2 YYREEE (reference sequence). V was pared by 4 bases and J by 6 bases, with 9 bases of the junction left unmatched. The CDR3 totals 14 residues. The CDR3 region is CASSTPGTVPEAFF. CDR3 sequence (DNA): TGTGCCAGCAGCACACCAGGGACAGTCCCTGAAGCTTTCTTT. Complete variable domain (other parts from reference TRBV5-4 and TRBJ1-1): ETGVTQSPTHLIKTRGQQVTLRCSSQSGHNTVSWYQQALGQGPQFIFQYYREEENGRGNFPPRFSGLQFPNYSSELNVNALELDDSALYLCASSTPGTVPEAFFGQGTRLTVV.

This clonotype has a count of ten or more. The chain links TRBV12-3 or TRBV12-4 to TRBJ2-5; a possible D gene is TRBD1 (5 bases). V lost 6 bases and J lost 0, with 8 bases in between. This CDR3 contains 13 residues. The CDR3 here is CASSSTDQETQYF. The CDR3 DNA sequence: TGTGCCAGCAGCTCGACAGACCAAGAGACCCAGTACTTC.

This clonotype was detected a few times. The chain couples TRBV2 to TRBJ1-1; D not certain. CDR3 length equals 13 residues. Trimming removed 1 base at V and 3 bases at J, with 6 bases between. From germline, CDR1 is SNHLY and CDR2 FYNNEI. In DNA form, the CDR3 reads TGTGCCAGCAGTGAAGTCGTGGACACTGAAGCTTTCTTT. It codes for CASSEVVDTEAFF. Combining the CDR3 with reference TRBV2 and TRBJ1-1 gives the whole variable domain EPEVTQTPSHQVTQMGQEVILRCVPISNHLYFYWYRQILGQKVEFLVSFYNNEISEKSEIFDDQFSVERPDGSNFTLKIRSTKLEDSAMYFCASSEVVDTEAFFGQGTRLTVV.

The rearrangement links TRBV20-1 to TRBJ1-2; 9 bases fit TRBD1. The CDR3 runs 14 residues. CDR1 and CDR2 from the germline V gene are DFQATT and SNEGSKA (reference sequence). J was trimmed by 7 bases and V by 3 bases; bases with no gene match: 9. As DNA, the CDR3 is TGCAGTGCTAGCCGGACAGGGGCGGTTGCTGGCTACACCTTC. The encoded protein is CSASRTGAVAGYTF.

The sample holds many counts of this clonotype. This chain links TRBV5-1 with TRBJ2-2, with 7 bases aligning to TRBD1. This CDR3 region has 15 residues. Trimming took 0 bases from V and 7 from J; bases not matched to a gene: 6. CDR1 is SGHRS, CDR2 YFSETQ, per germline. The CDR3 bases are TGCGCCAGCAGCTTGGACAGGGGAATGGACGGGGAGCTGTTTTTT. This gives the protein CASSLDRGMDGELFF.

This clonotype occurred many times. This sequence joins TRBV30 and TRBJ2-2; a weak D match, TRBD2 (6 bases). CDR3 length: 14 residues. CDR1 is GTSNPN, CDR2 SVGIG, per germline (reference sequence). Trimming removed 3 bases from V and 1 base from J, with 9 bases in between. The CDR3, as DNA: TGTGCCTGGAGACACGGGAGGAACACCGGGGAGCTGTTTTTT. Its translation is CAWRHGRNTGELFF.

J is TRBJ2-2 and V is TRBV20-1; D call uncertain. CDR1 is DFQATT, CDR2 SNEGSKA, per germline (reference sequence). V was shortened by 6 bases and J by 0 bases, with 8 bases between the two germline ends. The CDR3 is 13 amino acids. The CDR3 bases are TGCAGTGCGAGACGATCGAACACCGGGGAGCTGTTTTTT. Residues: CSARRSNTGELFF.

The rearrangement links TRBV5-1 to TRBJ2-6, with D unresolved. V lost 0 bases and J lost 0, with 10 bases in between. This CDR3 is 17 amino acids long. Germline V lookup: CDR1 SGHRS, CDR2 YFSETQ. DNA for the CDR3: TGCGCCAGCAGCTTGGGTCCCAACAGCTCTGGGGCCAACGTCCTGACTTTC. It translates to CASSLGPNSSGANVLTF.

This clonotype was found many times. The CDR3 DNA sequence: TGTGCCAGCAGTGAAGAGGGGCTGGGCTCCTACAATGAGCAGTTCTTC. Translated: CASSEEGLGSYNEQFF. This chain connects TRBV2 to TRBJ2-1; weak D call: TRBD1 (5 bases). In germline, CDR1 is SNHLY, CDR2 FYNNEI. The CDR3 totals 16 residues. The ends were cut back, 1 base at V and 0 bases at J, with 10 bases in the middle.

This chain links TRBV7-8 with TRBJ2-7; D gene ambiguous. The CDR3 consists of 15 residues. Germline V gene data show CDR1 as SGHVS and CDR2 as FQNEAQ. The V and J ends lost 1 base and 6 bases respectively, with 16 bases between them. Here the CDR3 DNA reads TGTGCCAGCAGCTTAGAGGCGATGGCACTCGGCGAGCAGTACGTC. Translation gives CASSLEAMALGEQYV.

In this sample, this clonotype turned up many times. This chain connects TRBV20-1 to TRBJ2-7; D remains unclear. The ends were cut back, 0 bases at V and 7 bases at J, with 16 bases in the middle. Germline CDR1 DFQATT, CDR2 SNEGSKA (reference sequence). The CDR3 loop spans 14 amino acids. CDR3 protein: CSARDPTRHQEQYV. CDR3 coding DNA: TGCAGTGCTAGAGATCCTACTCGACACCAAGAGCAGTACGTC.

In this sample, this clonotype turned up many times. This rearrangement joins TRBV4-3 to TRBJ1-2; D uncertain. Germline assignment: CDR1 LGHNA and CDR2 YSLEER. V was clipped by 3 bases and J by 8 bases, with 13 bases between them. There are 13 residues in the CDR3. The CDR3, as DNA: TGCGCCAGCAGCCATCGGAACGTCGAGGGCTACACCTTC. This gives the protein CASSHRNVEGYTF.

At least ten counts were recorded for this clonotype. The chain links TRBV5-1 to TRBJ2-1; TRBD1 is a possible D gene (6 bases). CDR1 SGHRS and CDR2 YFSETQ come from the germline V gene. V lost 0 bases to trimming and J lost 2 bases, with 12 bases between them. The CDR3 contains 16 residues. The CDR3 sequence: CASSLAFRTAYNEQFF. In DNA, the CDR3 is TGCGCCAGCAGCTTGGCCTTTCGGACAGCCTACAATGAGCAGTTCTTC.

This clonotype was recorded at least ten times. The chain couples TRBV20-1 to TRBJ1-3; D uncertain. V lost 0 bases and J 0 bases, leaving 9 bases between the germline ends. This CDR3 spans 15 amino acids. Germline CDR1 DFQATT, CDR2 SNEGSKA (reference sequence). The CDR3 DNA reads TGCAGTGCTAGAGATCCTTTGGCCTCTGGAAACACCATATATTTT. Its protein product is CSARDPLASGNTIYF.

This rearrangement joins TRBV18 to TRBJ2-3, with D uncertain. Trimming removed 6 bases from V and 3 bases from J, with 13 bases in between. CDR3 length: 14 amino acids. The germline CDR1 and CDR2 sequences are KGHSH and LQKENI. The CDR3 here is CASSPDLETDTQYF. The CDR3 DNA is TGTGCCAGCTCCCCAGACCTCGAAACAGATACGCAGTATTTT.

This clonotype was detected only a few times. This chain links TRBV3-1 with TRBJ2-3; D is undetermined. This CDR3 contains 17 residues. V was pared by 0 bases and J by 0 bases, with 13 bases between. Germline assignment: CDR1 LGHDT and CDR2 YNNKEL (reference sequence). CDR3 sequence: CASSQDPWFSSTDTQYF. Here the CDR3 DNA reads TGTGCCAGCAGCCAAGATCCCTGGTTCTCTAGCACAGATACGCAGTATTTT.

The chain recombines TRBV27 with TRBJ2-5; D perhaps matches TRBD2 (5 bases). There are 15 residues in the CDR3. Trimming removed 0 bases from V and 5 bases from J, with 13 bases in between. Germline CDR1 is MNHEY and CDR2 is SMNVEV (reference sequence). The CDR3 loop reads CASSLSGSRDETQYF. Here the CDR3 DNA reads TGTGCCAGCAGTTTATCGGGGAGCCGAGATGAGACCCAGTACTTC.

The sample holds many counts of this clonotype. This chain joins TRBV20-1 and TRBJ2-7; 8 bases agree with TRBD1. CDR3 size: 14 residues. V shed 3 bases and J 2 bases; nucleotides not matched to a gene: 6. Germline V lookup: CDR1 DFQATT, CDR2 SNEGSKA (reference sequence). The CDR3 loop reads CSARSNRGAYEQYF. The CDR3 DNA is TGCAGTGCTAGGTCGAACAGGGGGGCCTACGAGCAGTACTTC.

This chain joins TRBV20-1 and TRBJ2-7; no definite D call. Trimming removed 4 bases at V and 1 base at J, with 17 bases between. CDR3 length equals 15 residues. CDR1 is DFQATT, CDR2 SNEGSKA, per germline (reference sequence). The CDR3 reads CSATDTQRQSYEQYF. In nucleotides, the CDR3 is TGCAGTGCTACCGACACACAGCGTCAGTCCTACGAGCAGTACTTC.

A few counts support this clonotype. V usage is TRBV6-2 or TRBV6-3 and J usage is TRBJ2-1, with 11 bases lining up with TRBD2. The CDR3 is 15 residues long. Trimming removed 5 bases from V and 9 bases from J; junction bases left unmatched: 9. Germline CDR1 reads MNHEY; CDR2 reads SVGEGT. CDR3 amino acids: CASSVNSGRASEQFF. DNA for the CDR3: TGTGCCAGCAGTGTAAATAGCGGGAGGGCGAGTGAGCAGTTCTTC.

This clonotype was picked up a small number of times. V and J are TRBV3-1 and TRBJ2-3, with a weak D call TRBD2 (6 bases). Trimming removed 1 base at V and 2 bases at J, with 10 bases between. This CDR3 has 15 residues. Germline V gene sequence: CDR1 LGHDT, CDR2 YNNKEL (reference sequence). In nucleotides, the CDR3 is TGTGCCAGCAGCCAAGGGACTACCACCACAGATACGCAGTATTTT. Its protein product is CASSQGTTTTDTQYF.

This clonotype appeared many times. The genes are TRBV7-4 and TRBJ2-7, with D hard to call. The CDR3 length is 13 residues. V shed 8 bases and J shed 4 bases, with 15 bases lying between them. CDR1 SGHVT and CDR2 SQSDAQ come from the germline V gene. In DNA form, the CDR3 reads TGTGCCAGCCCCCCTTCCCATCTATACGAGCAGTACGTC. This codes for CASPPSHLYEQYV.

This clonotype showed up many times. This chain connects TRBV12-3 or TRBV12-4 to TRBJ2-5; 7 positions match TRBD2. V was clipped by 7 bases and J by 2 bases; unmatched bases: 13. The CDR3 covers 16 residues. The CDR3 here is CASKSGTTLSQETQYF. In nucleotides, the CDR3 is TGTGCCAGCAAATCCGGGACTACCCTATCTCAAGAGACCCAGTACTTC.

This sequence joins TRBV5-1 and TRBJ2-7; 13 nucleotides match TRBD2. Germline V gives CDR1 SGHRS, CDR2 YFSETQ. J was trimmed by 6 bases and V by 4 bases; bases with no gene match: 7. The CDR3 extends over 15 amino acids. CDR3 region: CASSATSGRELEQYF. The DNA of the CDR3 is TGCGCCAGCAGCGCAACTAGCGGGAGGGAACTCGAGCAGTACTTC.

This clonotype was detected ten times or more. The rearrangement links TRBV4-3 to TRBJ2-3; D possibly matches TRBD1 or TRBD2 (5 bases each). V gave up 0 bases and J gave up 0 bases, with 13 bases separating them. The CDR3 covers 17 residues. Germline CDR1 and CDR2: LGHNA and YSLEER. The DNA for the CDR3 is TGCGCCAGCAGCCAAGACCCGAGGGGTGGGAGCACAGATACGCAGTATTTT. Translated: CASSQDPRGGSTDTQYF.